The next 7 T cell receptor beta chains were all read from a single sample in a study of cytomegalovirus exposure and HLA in healthy donors. Amplification used 60 Vbeta primers and 13 Jbeta primers. Only in-frame clones appear in the TCRdb table, and some are missing; sequencing was by immunoSEQ multiplex PCR. Here the sample spans 150,000 to 200,000 clones, over 80% being singletons. The specimen sequenced was PBMCs. These receptor sequences come from a man aged 50-60 years in good health and CMV-seropositive.

V gene TRBV27 combines with J gene TRBJ2-5; perhaps TRBD1 as D (6 bases). The CDR3 runs to 14 residues. Trimming stripped 2 bases from V and 5 bases from J, with 12 bases between. Per the germline V gene, CDR1 is MNHEY and CDR2 is SMNVEV (reference sequence). CDR3 sequence (DNA): TGTGCCAGCAGTTTAGGGGGCAGGGAGGAGACCCAGTACTTC. Its translation: CASSLGGREETQYF.

Regarding this clone: Without the conserved terminal phenylalanine or tryptophan, this CDR3 likely stems from a read error. V gene TRBV5-4 combines with J gene TRBJ1-5; 9 bases are shared with TRBD1. This CDR3 spans 15 amino acids. Germline V CDR1 and CDR2: SGHNT, YYREEE (reference sequence). V gave up 5 bases and J gave up 1 base; unmatched junction bases: 4. Here the CDR3 reads CASSAGTGSNQPQHL. CDR3 coding DNA: TGTGCCAGCAGTGCCGGGACAGGGAGCAATCAGCCCCAGCATCTT.

The chain uses TRBV6-5 and TRBJ1-5; 7 nucleotides agree with TRBD1. Germline V gene data show CDR1 as MNHEY and CDR2 as SVGAGI. V lost 6 bases to trimming and J lost 1 base; unmatched junction nucleotides: 3. The CDR3 extends over 14 amino acids. The CDR3 nucleotides are TGTGCCAGCAGAAACAGGGGAAGCAATCAGCCCCAGCATTTT. This gives the protein CASRNRGSNQPQHF.

The sample holds one count of this clone. The V gene is TRBV5-4, the J gene TRBJ1-1; no reliable D call. V was pared by 0 bases and J by 2 bases, with 11 bases between. Germline V gene data show CDR1 as SGHNT and CDR2 as YYREEE (reference sequence). The CDR3 length is 15 residues. The CDR3 nucleotides are TGTGCCAGCAGCTTGGCAAAACAGCTTAACACTGAAGCTTTCTTT. This sequence encodes CASSLAKQLNTEAFF.

This chain joins TRBV18 and TRBJ1-1; 9 bases map to TRBD1. Germline CDR1 reads KGHSH; CDR2 reads LQKENI. V shed 3 bases and J 5 bases; nucleotides not matched to a gene: 10. The CDR3 consists of 16 residues. CDR3 coding DNA: TGTGCCAGCTCACCTCAGATGGGACAGGGAGGTACTGAAGCTTTCTTT. As protein: CASSPQMGQGGTEAFF. The entire variable domain, with the rest obtained from reference TRBV18 and TRBJ1-1, is as follows: NAGVMQNPRHLVRRRGQEARLRCSPMKGHSHVYWYRQLPEEGLKFMVYLQKENIIDESGMPKERFSAEFPKEGPSILRIQQVVRGDSAAYFCASSPQMGQGGTEAFFGQGTRLTVV.

The V and J genes are TRBV5-1 and TRBJ1-2; 10 nucleotides match TRBD1. CDR3 length equals 15 residues. V lost 5 bases, J lost 5 bases, and 9 bases stayed unmatched. The germline V gene encodes CDR1 SGHRS and CDR2 YFSETQ. The CDR3 protein is CASRAGQGTAYGYTF. For the CDR3, the DNA is TGCGCCAGCAGGGCGGGACAGGGGACAGCGTATGGCTACACCTTC. Using reference TRBV5-1 and TRBJ1-2 for the parts outside the CDR3, the full variable domain is KAGVTQTPRYLIKTRGQQVTLSCSPISGHRSVSWYQQTPGQGLQFLFEYFSETQRNKGNFPGRFSGRQFSNSRSEMNVSTLELGDSALYLCASRAGQGTAYGYTFGSGTRLTVV.

For this clone: Within the sample, other DNA sequences also encode this same CDR3. The genes are TRBV7-9 and TRBJ1-3; D is ambiguous. Germline CDR1 and CDR2: SEHNR and FQNEAQ (reference sequence). Trimming removed 5 bases at V and 3 bases at J, with 8 bases between. The CDR3 contains 13 residues. CDR3 protein: CASSLASGNTIYF. DNA for the CDR3: TGTGCCAGCAGCCTGGCCAGTGGAAACACCATATATTTT.